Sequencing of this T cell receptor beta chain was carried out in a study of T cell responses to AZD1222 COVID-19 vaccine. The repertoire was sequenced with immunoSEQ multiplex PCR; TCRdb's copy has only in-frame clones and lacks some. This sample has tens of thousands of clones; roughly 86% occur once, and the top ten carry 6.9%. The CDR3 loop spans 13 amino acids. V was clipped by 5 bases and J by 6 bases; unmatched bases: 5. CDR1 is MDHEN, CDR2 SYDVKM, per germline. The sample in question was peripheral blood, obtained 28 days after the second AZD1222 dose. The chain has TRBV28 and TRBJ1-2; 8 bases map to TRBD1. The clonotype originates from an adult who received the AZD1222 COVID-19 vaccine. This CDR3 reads CASSRQGFNGYTF. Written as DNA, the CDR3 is TGTGCCAGCAGTCGACAGGGGTTCAATGGCTACACCTTC.